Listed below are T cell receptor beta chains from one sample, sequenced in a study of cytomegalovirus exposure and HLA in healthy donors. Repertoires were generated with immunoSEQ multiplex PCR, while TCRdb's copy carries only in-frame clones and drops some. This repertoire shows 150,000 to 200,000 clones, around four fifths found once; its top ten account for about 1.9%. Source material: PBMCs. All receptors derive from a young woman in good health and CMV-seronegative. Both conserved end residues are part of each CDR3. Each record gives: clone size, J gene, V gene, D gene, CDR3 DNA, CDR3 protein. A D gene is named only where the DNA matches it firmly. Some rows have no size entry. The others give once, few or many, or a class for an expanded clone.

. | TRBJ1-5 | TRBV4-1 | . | TGCGCCAGCAGCCCCAGGGGCGGTCAGCCCCAGCATTTT | CASSPRGGQPQHF
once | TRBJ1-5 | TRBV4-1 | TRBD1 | TGCGCCAGCAGCCAAGATCAGGGGGGAAAGAGCAATCAGCCCCAGCATTTT | CASSQDQGGKSNQPQHF
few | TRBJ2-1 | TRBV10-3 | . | TGTGCCATCAGCACCGGGACCTACAATGAGCAGTTCTTC | CAISTGTYNEQFF
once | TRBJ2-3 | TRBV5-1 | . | TGCGCCAGCAGCCGAAAACAGGATTACACAGATACGCAGTATTTT | CASSRKQDYTDTQYF
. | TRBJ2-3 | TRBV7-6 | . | TGTGCCAGCAGCTTAGCGGGGGGGGCAGGACCAGATACGCAGTATTTT | CASSLAGGAGPDTQYF
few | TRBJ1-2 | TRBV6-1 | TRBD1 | TGTGCCAGCAGTCCGACAGGGACCTATGGCTACACCTTC | CASSPTGTYGYTF
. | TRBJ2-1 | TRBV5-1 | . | TGCGCCAGCAGCTTGGGGGGGACTGACAACAATGAGCAGTTCTTC | CASSLGGTDNNEQFF
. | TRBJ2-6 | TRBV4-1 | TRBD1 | TGCGCCAGCAGCCGACCGGGACAGGGAAGCTCTGGGGCCAACGTCCTGACTTTC | CASSRPGQGSSGANVLTF
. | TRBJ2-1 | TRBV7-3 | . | TGTGCCAGCAGCTCACAGGGTGTCCGGAATGAGCAGTTCTTC | CASSSQGVRNEQFF
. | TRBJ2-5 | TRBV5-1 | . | TGCGCCAGCAGCCAACAAGAGACCCAGTACTTC | CASSQQETQYF
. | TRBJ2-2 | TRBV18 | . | TGTGCCAGCTCACGGACACTCACCGGGGAGCTGTTTTTT | CASSRTLTGELFF
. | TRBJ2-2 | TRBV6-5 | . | TGTGCCAGCAGTCCCCAGGCAGGAAACACCGGGGAGCTGTTTTTT | CASSPQAGNTGELFF
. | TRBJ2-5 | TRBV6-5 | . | TGTGCCAGCAGTTACTCCCCCCTAGCAGAGACCCAGTACTTC | CASSYSPLAETQYF
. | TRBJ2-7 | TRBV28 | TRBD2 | TGTGCCAGCAGCCCATCTCTAGCGGGAGCGAAGGTGCAGTACTTC | CASSPSLAGAKVQYF
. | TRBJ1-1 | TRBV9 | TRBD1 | TGTGCCAGCAGCTCCCGACAGGGGGCGATGAACACTGAAGCTTTCTTT | CASSSRQGAMNTEAFF
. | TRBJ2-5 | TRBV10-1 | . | TGCGCCAGCAGTAATACCCGGGGAGAGACCCAGTACTTC | CASSNTRGETQYF
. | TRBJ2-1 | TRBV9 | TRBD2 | TGTGCCAGCAGCGTAGAGGGGACTAGCGGGGAATACAATGAGCAGTTCTTC | CASSVEGTSGEYNEQFF
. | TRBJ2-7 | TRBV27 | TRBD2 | TGTGCCAGCAGTCTAGCGGGGGGCCCATCCTACGAGCAGTACTTC | CASSLAGGPSYEQYF
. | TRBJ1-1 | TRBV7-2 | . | TGTGCCAGCAGCTTAGTAGGGAGAGACACTGAAGCTTTCTTT | CASSLVGRDTEAFF
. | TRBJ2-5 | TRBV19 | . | TGTGCCAGTAGCCCTACAGGGATGGAGACCCAGTACTTC | CASSPTGMETQYF
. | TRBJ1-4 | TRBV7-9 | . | TGTGCTACCGGGGGGGCAACTAATGAAAAACTGTTTTTT | CATGGATNEKLFF
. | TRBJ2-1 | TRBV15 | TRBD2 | TGTGCCACCAGCAGAGATCGGATAGCGGGATTCCACAATGAGCAGTTCTTC | CATSRDRIAGFHNEQFF
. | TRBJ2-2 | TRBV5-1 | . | TGCGCCAGCAGCCTGGATGGGGGAGGCGGGGAGCTGTTTTTT | CASSLDGGGGELFF
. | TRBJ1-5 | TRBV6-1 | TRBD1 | TGTGCCAGCAGTGCGGGACAGGGGATTTGGAGCAATCAGCCCCAGCATTTT | CASSAGQGIWSNQPQHF
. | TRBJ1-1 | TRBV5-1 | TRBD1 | TGCGCCAGCAGCTTGGGGGGGACAGGGAAGAACACTGAAGCTTTCTTT | CASSLGGTGKNTEAFF
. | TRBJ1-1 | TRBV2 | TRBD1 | TGTGCCAGCAGGGACAGGGAGGGCACTGAAGCTTTCTTT | CASRDREGTEAFF
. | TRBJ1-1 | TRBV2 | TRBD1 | TGTGCCAGCAATTGGCAGGGGGCCGACACTGAAGCTTTCTTT | CASNWQGADTEAFF